A selection of T cell receptor beta chains follows, all from one sample in a study of T cell responses to AZD1222 COVID-19 vaccine. Using immunoSEQ multiplex PCR, the repertoire was profiled, and TCRdb retains in-frame clones only, with some absent. The table includes more than 150,000 clones, over 80% detected once. This specimen was peripheral blood, taken on day 0 of AZD1222 vaccination. These receptors came from an adult in good health. CDR3s include the opening cysteine and the closing phenylalanine or tryptophan. D genes are given only for firm matches. Only part of the rows carry a size: once, few, many, or a class if the clone is expanded.

clone_size	d_call	v_call	j_call	cdr3_aa	cdr3_nt
NA	NA	TRBV6-5	TRBJ1-2	CASSYGGHYGYTF	TGTGCCAGCAGTTACGGAGGACACTATGGCTACACCTTC
NA	NA	TRBV5-1	TRBJ1-6	CASSLASSSYNSPLHF	TGCGCCAGCAGCTTGGCCTCGAGCTCCTATAATTCACCCCTCCACTTT
once	NA	TRBV7-8	TRBJ1-4	CASSQTGPNEKLFF	TGTGCCAGCAGCCAGACAGGACCGAATGAAAAACTGTTTTTT
NA	NA	TRBV3-1/TRBV3-2	TRBJ2-5	CASSLPGETQYF	TGTGCCAGCTCCCTACCGGGGGAGACCCAGTACTTC
NA	NA	TRBV5-8	TRBJ1-6	CASSLAENNSPLHF	TGTGCCAGCAGCTTGGCGGAAAATAATTCACCCCTCCACTTT
NA	NA	TRBV27	TRBJ2-5	CASSEGRGHGTQYF	TGTGCCAGCTCCGAAGGGCGGGGGCACGGGACCCAGTACTTC
NA	NA	TRBV2	TRBJ1-2	CASSEALGQGSNYGYTF	TGTGCCAGCAGTGAAGCGCTAGGGCAGGGGTCTAACTATGGCTACACCTTC
NA	TRBD2	TRBV28	TRBJ2-7	CASRDRLAGDEQYF	TGTGCCAGCAGAGACCGTCTAGCGGGAGACGAGCAGTACTTC
NA	TRBD1	TRBV6-5	TRBJ1-1	CASTHRGGNTEAFF	TGTGCCAGCACCCACAGGGGAGGGAACACTGAAGCTTTCTTT
NA	TRBD2	TRBV7-9	TRBJ2-1	CASTLGAGVDNEQFF	TGTGCCAGCACCCTCGGGGCGGGAGTTGACAATGAGCAGTTCTTC
NA	NA	TRBV30	TRBJ1-5	CAWSVQGGQPQHF	TGTGCCTGGAGTGTCCAGGGCGGTCAGCCCCAGCATTTT
NA	TRBD1	TRBV19	TRBJ2-5	CASMGGQGASKTQYF	TGTGCCAGTATGGGCGGGCAGGGGGCGTCGAAGACCCAGTACTTC
NA	TRBD1	TRBV28	TRBJ1-2	CASSSEGQGARGYTF	TGTGCCAGCAGTTCCGAGGGACAGGGGGCTAGGGGCTACACCTTC
NA	NA	TRBV6-5	TRBJ1-6	CASSNVDNSPLHF	TGTGCCAGCAGTAATGTCGATAATTCACCCCTCCACTTT
once	TRBD2	TRBV19	TRBJ2-3	CASSIEFGLAGGTDTQYF	TGTGCCAGTAGTATCGAATTCGGACTAGCGGGAGGCACAGATACGCAGTATTTT
NA	TRBD2	TRBV5-4	TRBJ2-7	CASSPGTSGTYEQYF	TGTGCCAGCAGCCCAGGGACTAGCGGAACCTACGAGCAGTACTTC
once	NA	TRBV5-1	TRBJ1-2	CASSLADGYGYTF	TGCGCCAGCAGCTTGGCGGACGGCTATGGCTACACCTTC
few	TRBD2	TRBV19	TRBJ2-7	CASSSGTSGRVYEQYF	TGTGCCAGTAGTAGTGGGACTAGCGGGAGAGTCTACGAGCAGTACTTC
NA	TRBD1	TRBV5-8	TRBJ2-2	CASSSQGWNTGELFF	TGTGCCAGCAGCTCACAGGGGTGGAACACCGGGGAGCTGTTTTTT
many	TRBD2	TRBV3-1/TRBV3-2	TRBJ2-1	CASSQEGLGFYNEQFF	TGTGCCAGCAGCCAAGAAGGACTAGGGTTCTACAATGAGCAGTTCTTC
NA	NA	TRBV5-1	TRBJ1-5	CASSPTDPSNQPQHF	TGCGCCAGCAGCCCCACTGACCCCAGCAATCAGCCCCAGCATTTT
once	TRBD2	TRBV3-1/TRBV3-2	TRBJ2-2	CASSPIVERGTGELFF	TGTGCCAGCAGTCCAATCGTGGAGCGGGGCACCGGGGAGCTGTTTTTT
NA	TRBD2	TRBV7-8	TRBJ2-1	CASSAPQASGSGRNNEQFF	TGTGCCAGCAGCGCACCCCAGGCTAGCGGGAGCGGGAGGAACAATGAGCAGTTCTTC
NA	NA	TRBV5-1	TRBJ2-7	CASSLVRGSSYEQYF	TGCGCCAGCAGCCTGGTGAGGGGGAGCTCCTACGAGCAGTACTTC
once	NA	TRBV6-2/TRBV6-3	TRBJ2-1	CASSPRPRGSFYNEQFF	TGTGCCAGCAGCCCTAGACCCAGGGGCTCTTTTTACAATGAGCAGTTCTTC
NA	NA	TRBV21-1	TRBJ2-5	CASNFRDRPKETQYF	TGTGCCAGCAACTTCCGGGACAGACCGAAAGAGACCCAGTACTTC
NA	TRBD2	TRBV7-8	TRBJ2-1	CASSLRGLRLASSYNEQFF	TGTGCCAGCAGCTTACGGGGTTTGAGACTAGCGTCCTCCTACAATGAGCAGTTCTTC
NA	NA	TRBV5-1	TRBJ1-2	CASRGTGGYTF	TGCGCCAGCCGGGGGACGGGAGGCTACACCTTC
NA	NA	TRBV5-4	TRBJ1-1	CASSKGSVNTEAFF	TGTGCCAGCAGCAAGGGATCAGTGAACACTGAAGCTTTCTTT
NA	TRBD2	TRBV19	TRBJ2-3	CASSMGTTLSTDTQYF	TGTGCCAGTAGTATGGGGACTACCCTTAGCACAGATACGCAGTATTTT
NA	NA	TRBV5-4	TRBJ1-4	CASSFRSLNEKLFF	TGTGCCAGCAGCTTCAGGAGCTTGAATGAAAAACTGTTTTTT
NA	NA	TRBV28	TRBJ2-5	CASSSGDLQETQYF	TGTGCCAGCAGTTCCGGGGACCTCCAAGAGACCCAGTACTTC
NA	TRBD2	TRBV4-3	TRBJ2-7	CASSQDRASGSHEQYF	TGCGCCAGCAGCCAAGATCGGGCTAGCGGGAGCCACGAGCAGTACTTC
NA	TRBD2	TRBV5-4	TRBJ2-7	CASRSGLAGSSYEQYF	TGTGCCAGCAGATCGGGACTAGCGGGCAGCTCCTACGAGCAGTACTTC
NA	NA	TRBV6-2/TRBV6-3	TRBJ2-5	CASSPETGGGTTQYF	TGTGCCAGCAGTCCAGAAACTGGCGGCGGGACGACCCAGTACTTC
NA	NA	TRBV28	TRBJ2-7	CASSSTGTNSYEQYF	TGTGCCAGCAGTTCAACCGGGACGAACTCCTACGAGCAGTACTTC
NA	NA	TRBV2	TRBJ2-7	CASSELGGGAYEQYF	TGTGCCAGCAGTGAACTGGGTGGGGGGGCATACGAGCAGTACTTC
NA	TRBD2	TRBV24-1	TRBJ2-3	CATREGSGVTQYF	TGTGCCACCAGGGAGGGTAGCGGGGTTACGCAGTATTTT
NA	TRBD2	TRBV3-1/TRBV3-2	TRBJ2-2	CASSQLAGGPDTGELFF	TGTGCCAGCAGCCAACTAGCGGGGGGGCCGGATACCGGGGAGCTGTTTTTT
NA	NA	TRBV4-2	TRBJ1-5	CASSQEGGGNQPQHF	TGTGCCAGCAGCCAAGAGGGGGGGGGCAATCAGCCCCAGCATTTT
NA	NA	TRBV5-1	TRBJ2-5	CASTRQFQETQYF	TGCGCCAGCACCAGACAGTTCCAAGAGACCCAGTACTTC